The text below deals with one T cell receptor (beta chain). This entry belongs to a study of blood T cell repertoires in COVID-19. Study in general: The origin of the acute and convalescent COVID-19 samples was the United States, Italy and Spain. PBMCs, B-cell-depleted T cells, or T cells provided the cDNA or gDNA that made up the material.

Germline values: CDR1 SGHNT, CDR2 YYREEE (reference sequence). With V trimmed by 4 bases and J by 4 bases, 1 base remained unmatched. The CDR3 spans 12 residues. Sequenced by immunoSEQ multiplex PCR; TCRdb stores in-frame clones only, minus some. The sample lists some 23,000 clones, 80% to 85% occurring once. The source is an elderly woman with acute or convalescent COVID-19. The specimen sequenced was peripheral blood. The J gene is TRBJ2-7, the V gene TRBV5-4; 8 nucleotides match TRBD2. For the CDR3, the DNA is TGTGCCAGCAGCCCGGGGGGGTACGAGCAGTACTTC. Protein: CASSPGGYEQYF.